This TCR beta chain was observed in a study of shared clonotypes between healthy human individuals. Study-wide background: Serving as donors were a couple of women and a few men, whose ages spanned 18 to 49. Study conclusions and caveats: Generation of non-shared clonotypes was less probable than generation of clonotypes shared by all four donors.

This clone was recorded only once. No antigen is known for it. Only in-frame clones appear in the TCRdb table, and some are missing; sequencing was by immunoSEQ multiplex PCR. The table shows 300,000 to 350,000 clones, with about 73% occurring only once. V lost 1 base and J lost 4, with 16 bases in between. Germline V gives CDR1 SGHTA, CDR2 FQGNSA. The CDR3 contains 16 residues. The chain is built from TRBV7-2 and TRBJ1-2; no definite D call. Sequencing used memory CD4+ T cells sorted from blood. As for subset: CD45RA-negative fraction. The receptor was derived from a man between 25 and 39 years old in good health. CDR3 residues: CASSLGSRLSFYGYTF. The DNA for the CDR3 is TGTGCCAGCAGCTTAGGGTCGCGGCTATCGTTCTATGGCTACACCTTC.